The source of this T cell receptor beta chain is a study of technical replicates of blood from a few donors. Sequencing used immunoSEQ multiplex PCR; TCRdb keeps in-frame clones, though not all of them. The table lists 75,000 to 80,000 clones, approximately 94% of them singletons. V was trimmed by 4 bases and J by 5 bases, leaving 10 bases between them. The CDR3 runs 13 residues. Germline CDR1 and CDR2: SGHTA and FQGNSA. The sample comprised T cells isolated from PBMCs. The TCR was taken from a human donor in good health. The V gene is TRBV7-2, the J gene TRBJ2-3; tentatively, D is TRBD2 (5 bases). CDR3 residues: CASSSLGLDTQYF. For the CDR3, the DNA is TGTGCCAGCAGCTCACTAGGCTTAGATACGCAGTATTTT.